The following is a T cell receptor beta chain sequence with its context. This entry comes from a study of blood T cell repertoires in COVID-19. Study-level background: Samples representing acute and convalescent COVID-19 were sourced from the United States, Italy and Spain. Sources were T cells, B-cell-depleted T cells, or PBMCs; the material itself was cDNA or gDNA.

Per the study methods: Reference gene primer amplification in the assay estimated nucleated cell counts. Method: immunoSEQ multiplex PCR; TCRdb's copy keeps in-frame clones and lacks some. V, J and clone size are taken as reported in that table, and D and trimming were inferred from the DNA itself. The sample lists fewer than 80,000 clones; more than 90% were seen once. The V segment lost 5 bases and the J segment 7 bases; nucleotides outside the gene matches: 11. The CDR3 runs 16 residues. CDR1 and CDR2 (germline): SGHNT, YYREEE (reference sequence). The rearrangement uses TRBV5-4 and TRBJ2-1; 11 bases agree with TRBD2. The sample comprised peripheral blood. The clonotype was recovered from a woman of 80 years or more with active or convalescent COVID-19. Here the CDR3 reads CASRGFSGGAGNEQFF. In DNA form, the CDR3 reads TGTGCCAGCAGGGGCTTTAGCGGGGGGGCCGGTAATGAGCAGTTCTTC.